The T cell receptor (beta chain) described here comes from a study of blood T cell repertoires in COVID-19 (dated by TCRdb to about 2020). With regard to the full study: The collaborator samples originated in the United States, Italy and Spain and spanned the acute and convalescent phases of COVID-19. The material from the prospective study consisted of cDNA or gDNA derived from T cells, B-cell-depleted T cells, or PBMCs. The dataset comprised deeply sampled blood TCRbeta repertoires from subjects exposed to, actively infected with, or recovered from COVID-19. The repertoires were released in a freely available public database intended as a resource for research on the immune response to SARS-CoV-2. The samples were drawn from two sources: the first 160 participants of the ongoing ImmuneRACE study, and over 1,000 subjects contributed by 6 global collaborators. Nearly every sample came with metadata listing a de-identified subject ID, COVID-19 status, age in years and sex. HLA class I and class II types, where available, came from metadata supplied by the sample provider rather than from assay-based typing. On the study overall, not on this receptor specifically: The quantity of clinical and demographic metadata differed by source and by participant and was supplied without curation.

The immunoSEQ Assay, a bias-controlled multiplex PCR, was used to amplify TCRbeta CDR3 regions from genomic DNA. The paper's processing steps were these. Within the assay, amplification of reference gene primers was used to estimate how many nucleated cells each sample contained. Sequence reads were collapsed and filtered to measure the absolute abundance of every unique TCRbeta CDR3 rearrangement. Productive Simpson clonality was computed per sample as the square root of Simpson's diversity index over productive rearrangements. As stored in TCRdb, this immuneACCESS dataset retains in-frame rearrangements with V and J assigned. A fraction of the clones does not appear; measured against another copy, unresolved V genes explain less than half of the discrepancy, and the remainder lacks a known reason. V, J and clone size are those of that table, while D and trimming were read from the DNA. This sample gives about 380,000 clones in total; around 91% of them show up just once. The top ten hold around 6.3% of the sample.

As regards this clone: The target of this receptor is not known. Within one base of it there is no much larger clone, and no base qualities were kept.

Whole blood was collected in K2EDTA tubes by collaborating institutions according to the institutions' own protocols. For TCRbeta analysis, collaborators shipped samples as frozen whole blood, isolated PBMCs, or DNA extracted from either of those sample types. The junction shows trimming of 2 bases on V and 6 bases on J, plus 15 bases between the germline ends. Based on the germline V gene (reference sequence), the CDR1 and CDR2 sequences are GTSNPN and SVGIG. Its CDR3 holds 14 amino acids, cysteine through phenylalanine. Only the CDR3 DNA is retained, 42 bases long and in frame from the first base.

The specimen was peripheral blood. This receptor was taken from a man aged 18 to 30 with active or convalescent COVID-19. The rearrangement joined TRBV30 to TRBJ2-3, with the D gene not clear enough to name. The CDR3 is CAWSTPRLVDTQYF. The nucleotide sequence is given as TGTGCCTGGAGTACCCCCCGGCTAGTTGATACGCAGTATTTT. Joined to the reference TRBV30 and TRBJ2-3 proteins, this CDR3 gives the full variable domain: SQTIHQWPATLVQPVGSPLSLECTVEGTSNPNLYWYRQAAGRGLQLLFYSVGIGQISSEVPQNLSASRPQDRQFILSSKKLLLSDSGFYLCAWSTPRLVDTQYFGPGTRLTVL.